This TCR beta chain is drawn from a study of blood T cells in healthy people across ages. Findings and limits, study-wide: Both naive CD4+ cell counts and diversity were greater in long-lived donors than in aged donors.

Together with a sample-barcoded 5' primer, a J-beta primer mix was included in a second PCR lasting about 7 to 11 cycles. From the 5' RACE reads, TCRdb called clonotypes with MiXCR, one entry per CDR3 protein. There are approximately 900,000 distinct CDR3 sequences in the sample; around 49% occur only once, and over 10% lies in the top ten. The sample, 7.5 to 10 milliliters of peripheral blood, was drawn from each donor. Each sample yielded at least 5 micrograms of PBMC total RNA. The CDR3 extends over 18 amino acids. With 4 bases removed from V and 0 bases from J, the gap between germline ends came to 16 bases. Germline loops: CDR1 LGHNA, CDR2 YNFKEQ. This clonotype was detected a few times. Its specificity is unknown.

The gene calls are TRBV4-2 and TRBJ2-6; tentative D call: TRBD2 (5 bases). This TCR was recovered from a man between 25 and 39 years old in good health. The sequenced material came from blood. CDR3 sequence reads: CASSPREGFSSGANVLTF. In DNA form, the CDR3 reads TGTGCCAGCAGCCCCCGGGAAGGGTTCAGCTCTGGGGCCAACGTCCTGACTTTC.